These T cell receptor beta chains were read from a single sample in a study of low-dose radiotherapy and immunotherapy resistance in tumors. TCRdb fed the reads into MiXCR, producing one record per CDR3 protein. The sample includes under 90,000 distinct CDR3 sequences, roughly 30% of them seen just once. Source: PBMCs, taken before treatment. The receptors here all came from a female donor with ovarian cancer. CDR3s leave out the opening cysteine and the closing phenylalanine or tryptophan. The size field is filled for only some rows; it gives once, few, many or a size class.

clone_size j_call v_call cdr3_aa
NA TRBJ1-4 TRBV6-6 ASSQSTGTVE
NA TRBJ2-5 TRBV10-2 ASRRAQQETQY
NA TRBJ2-7 TRBV28 ASSFRTTGGIYEQY
many TRBJ2-7 TRBV6-5 ASSYSLDSSYEQY
NA TRBJ2-3 TRBV29-1 SVDSPQGTDTQY
many TRBJ1-3 TRBV30 AWSVRQGISGNTIY
many TRBJ2-3 TRBV13 ASSLDPGSTDTQY
NA TRBJ1-4 TRBV28 ASRRNRELIDEKLF
NA TRBJ2-7 TRBV5-6 ASSFLGAAYEQY
many TRBJ1-2 TRBV1 TSSHIRVSSYGYT
many TRBJ1-6 TRBV6-1 ASSPNRAQSPLH
NA TRBJ2-4 TRBV9 ASSAGPLQGYNIQY
few TRBJ2-7 TRBV2 ASSEEDSSYEQY
NA TRBJ2-1 TRBV5-5 ASSWASGANEQF
many TRBJ2-2 TRBV23-1 ASSQSLGDRTPGSCF
NA TRBJ1-5 TRBV20-1 SARDSRTGANQPQH
many TRBJ2-1 TRBV7-9 ASSLEADNEQF
few TRBJ2-7 TRBV13 ASSLLNSYVPYEQY
few TRBJ2-3 TRBV11-2 ASSLPGADTQY
many TRBJ2-1 TRBV12-3/TRBV12-4 ASSLNSGGVVEQF
many TRBJ2-3 TRBV7-9 ASSQKDTQY
many TRBJ2-7 TRBV30 AWGTGSNYEQY
NA TRBJ2-2 TRBV29-1 SVEPGVRTGELFF
many TRBJ2-3 TRBV30 AWSPTPGTSSRPVPDTQY
many TRBJ1-1 TRBV20-1 SASRGGTEAF
NA TRBJ2-1 TRBV7-2 ASSPWTSGSSYNEQF
many TRBJ2-1 TRBV27 ATKSGLYNEQF
few TRBJ1-1 TRBV10-3 AIRTGGRTNTEAF
many TRBJ1-5 TRBV30 AWSVIGLGQPQH